Reported below is one T cell receptor (beta chain). The V end lost 5 bases, the J end lost 1 base, and 11 bases lay between the germline ends. CDR1 MNHEY and CDR2 SMNVEV come from the germline V gene (reference sequence). The CDR3 runs to 14 residues. Profiling relied on immunoSEQ multiplex PCR, and the TCRdb table lists in-frame clones only, not all of them. This table has some 130,000 clones, about 90% appearing once. The data derive from a study of T cell responses to AZD1222 COVID-19 vaccine. This specimen was peripheral blood, taken on day 0 of AZD1222 vaccination. The sequence was obtained from an adult in good health. This chain connects TRBV27 to TRBJ1-2; D possibly corresponds to TRBD1 (5 bases). CDR3 coding DNA: TGTGCCAGCAGTCGGGACGGAATTAACTATGGCTACACCTTC. Protein: CASSRDGINYGYTF.